The source of this T cell receptor beta chain is a study of blood T cell repertoires in COVID-19. In the study overall: PBMCs, B-cell-depleted T cells, or T cells provided the cDNA or gDNA that made up the material.

Clones were sequenced by immunoSEQ multiplex PCR, and TCRdb holds only the in-frame ones, with some missing. The data hold around 200,000 clones, with 80% to 90% observed a single time. The ends lost 5 bases at V and 5 bases at J; junction bases unmatched: 9. CDR3 length: 16 residues. Germline CDR1 reads SGHTA; CDR2 reads FQGTGA. The specimen sequenced was PBMCs or T cells enriched from blood (not recorded which). V and J are TRBV7-3 and TRBJ2-5, with TRBD2 matching 12 bases. The sequence was obtained from a man between 40 and 49 years old who had recovered from COVID-19. The CDR3 reads CASSPGASGGAETQYF. CDR3 bases: TGTGCCAGCAGCCCCGGGGCTAGCGGGGGGGCGGAGACCCAGTACTTC. Together with reference TRBV7-3 and TRBJ2-5, the CDR3 gives the full variable domain: GAGVSQTPSNKVTEKGKYVELRCDPISGHTALYWYRQSLGQGPEFLIYFQGTGAADDSGLPNDRFFAVRPEGSVSTLKIQRTERGDSAVYLCASSPGASGGAETQYFGPGTRLLVL.